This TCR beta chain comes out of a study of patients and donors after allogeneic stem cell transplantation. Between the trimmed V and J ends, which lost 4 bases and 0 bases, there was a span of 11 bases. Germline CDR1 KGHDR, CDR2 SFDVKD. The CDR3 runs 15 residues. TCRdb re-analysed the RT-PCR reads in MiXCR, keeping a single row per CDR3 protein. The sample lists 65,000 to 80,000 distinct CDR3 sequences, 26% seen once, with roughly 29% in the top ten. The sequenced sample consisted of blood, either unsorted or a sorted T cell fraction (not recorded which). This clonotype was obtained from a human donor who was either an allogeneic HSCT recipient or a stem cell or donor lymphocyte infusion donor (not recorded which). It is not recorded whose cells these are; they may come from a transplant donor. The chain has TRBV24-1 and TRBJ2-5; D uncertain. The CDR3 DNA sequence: TGTGCCACCAGTGAGGCGTTGGCCAACCAAGAGACCCAGTACTTC. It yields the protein CATSEALANQETQYF.